Shown below are 18 T cell receptor beta chains from a single sample sequenced in a study of response to subunit inactivated influenza vaccine. Using its own MiXCR run on the RT-PCR reads, TCRdb lists one record per CDR3 protein. The sample lists more than 450,000 distinct CDR3 sequences, 10% to 15% seen once, with roughly a tenth in the top ten. The material was PBMCs from blood, obtained on the day of vaccination. The receptors come from a man in his fifties or sixties who received an inactivated influenza vaccine.

This clonotype was found many times. This chain uses TRBV5-1 with TRBJ2-1; perhaps TRBD2 as D (6 bases). Germline V gene lookup returns CDR1 SGHRS and CDR2 YFSETQ. The CDR3 contains 17 residues. Trimming took 2 bases from V and 4 from J, leaving 19 bases between them. The CDR3 coding sequence is TGCGCCAGCAGCTTCATCGGGGTCGTCGGGGGATACAATGAGCAGTTCTTC. Translated, it gives CASSFIGVVGGYNEQFF. Full variable domain (missing parts from reference TRBV5-1 and TRBJ2-1): KAGVTQTPRYLIKTRGQQVTLSCSPISGHRSVSWYQQTPGQGLQFLFEYFSETQRNKGNFPGRFSGRQFSNSRSEMNVSTLELGDSALYLCASSFIGVVGGYNEQFFGPGTRLTVL.

This clonotype appeared a few times. The chain links TRBV29-1 to TRBJ2-7, with 9 bases matching TRBD1. The CDR3 runs 13 residues. Trimming at V came to 4 bases and at J to 10 bases, leaving 11 bases not matched to a gene. Germline V gene lookup returns CDR1 SQVTM and CDR2 ANQGSEA. CDR3 in amino acids: CSVGPGQGWRQYF. CDR3 in DNA: TGCAGCGTTGGACCGGGACAGGGTTGGAGACAGTACTTC.

As DNA, the CDR3 is TGCAGCGTTGCCAAAGGGTTGAACACTGAAGCTTTCTTT. Residues: CSVAKGLNTEAFF. The chain links TRBV29-1 to TRBJ1-1; D is uncertain. The CDR3 consists of 13 residues. Germline V gene sequence: CDR1 SQVTM, CDR2 ANQGSEA. Trimming stripped 4 bases from V and 0 bases from J, with 9 bases between.

The rearrangement links TRBV5-6 to TRBJ2-2; 7 positions agree with TRBD1. In germline, CDR1 is SGHDT, CDR2 YYEEEE. The CDR3 sequence is 16 residues long. Trimming removed 0 bases from V and 1 base from J; junction bases left unmatched: 3. The DNA of the CDR3 is TGTGCCAGCAGCTTGGCCGGACAGGTGAACACCGGGGAGCTGTTTTTT. Its translation is CASSLAGQVNTGELFF.

This clonotype appeared a few times. The chain has TRBV2 and TRBJ2-1; no firm D call. Germline CDR1 and CDR2: SNHLY and FYNNEI. CDR3 length: 13 residues. The V and J ends lost 5 bases and 8 bases respectively, with 13 bases between them. CDR3 sequence: CASSPRGLDEQFF. Written as DNA, the CDR3 is TGTGCCAGCAGTCCGCGTGGGCTAGATGAGCAGTTCTTC.

In its sample, this clonotype was seen a few times. V is TRBV7-2 and J is TRBJ2-7; 8 nucleotides line up with TRBD1. Trimming at V came to 7 bases and at J to 3 bases, leaving 5 bases not matched to a gene. The CDR3 runs 13 residues. CDR1 and CDR2 from the germline V gene are SGHTA and FQGNSA. DNA of the CDR3: TGTGCCAGCACCAGGACAGGGATCTACGAGCAGTACTTC. It translates to CASTRTGIYEQYF.

This clonotype showed up just a few times. The V call is TRBV7-9, the J call TRBJ1-3; perhaps TRBD1 as D (5 bases). Trimming pared 3 bases from V and 0 bases from J, leaving 9 bases between. The CDR3 runs to 15 residues. The V gene's germline CDR1 is SEHNR and CDR2 FQNEAQ (reference sequence). For the CDR3, the DNA is TGTGCCAGCAGCTTCAAAGGGGACTCTGGAAACACCATATATTTT. Its protein product is CASSFKGDSGNTIYF. Looking up the rest from reference TRBV7-9 and TRBJ1-3 gives the full variable domain: DTGVSQNPRHKITKRGQNVTFRCDPISEHNRLYWYRQTLGQGPEFLTYFQNEAQLEKSRLLSDRFSAERPKGSFSTLEIQRTEQGDSAMYLCASSFKGDSGNTIYFGEGSWLTVV.

The rearrangement uses TRBV24-1 and TRBJ2-1, with unresolved D. Germline-derived CDR1 and CDR2 are KGHDR and SFDVKD. The CDR3 runs to 12 residues. The V end lost 3 bases, the J end lost 5 bases, and 4 bases lay between the germline ends. For the CDR3, the DNA is TGTGCCACCAGTGATGTGGACAATGAGCAGTTCTTC. Translating gives CATSDVDNEQFF.

This clonotype was seen repeatedly, ten times or more. V usage is TRBV29-1 and J usage is TRBJ2-1; TRBD2 aligns across 10 bases. V shed 5 bases and J 6 bases; nucleotides not matched to a gene: 22. CDR1 is SQVTM and CDR2 is ANQGSEA in the germline V gene. The CDR3 spans 19 residues. The CDR3 region is CSVIQGAIAGGPLGNEQFF. DNA for the CDR3: TGCAGCGTTATCCAGGGTGCGATAGCGGGAGGACCCCTGGGCAATGAGCAGTTCTTC.

The chain uses TRBV2 and TRBJ2-2, with no clear D. This CDR3 has 14 residues. Trimming took 8 bases from V and 0 from J, leaving 10 bases between them. Germline CDR1 is SNHLY and CDR2 is FYNNEI. The CDR3 coding sequence is TGTGCCAGCGCGGTGCAGGCGAACACCGGGGAGCTGTTTTTT. Its protein is CASAVQANTGELFF.

In its sample, this clonotype was seen a few times. CDR3 in amino acids: CASNGVGEQFF. The DNA for the CDR3 is TGTGCCAGCAACGGAGTTGGTGAGCAGTTCTTC. This chain joins TRBV9 and TRBJ2-1; D unclear. Germline CDR1 SGDLS, CDR2 YYNGEE. The CDR3 is made up of 11 amino acids. Trimming cost V 6 bases and J 9 bases, with 10 bases left between them.

The table lists this clonotype with a few counts. This rearrangement joins TRBV18 to TRBJ2-1, with TRBD2 identical over 10 bases. CDR1 and CDR2 (germline): KGHSH, LQKENI. Trimming took 6 bases from V and 8 from J; bases not matched to a gene: 13. The CDR3 sequence is 16 residues long. The CDR3 protein is CASSPSSLAGVDEQFF. The CDR3 nucleotides are TGTGCCAGCTCCCCCTCTTCCCTAGCGGGAGTAGATGAGCAGTTCTTC.

The chain recombines TRBV20-1 with TRBJ1-1; D is perhaps TRBD1 (6 bases). V lost 4 bases and J lost 6, with 12 bases in between. This CDR3 region has 12 residues. Germline V gives CDR1 DFQATT, CDR2 SNEGSKA (reference sequence). The CDR3 DNA is TGCAGTGCTACGAGGGGGGGCGCTGAAGCTTTCTTT. Its translation: CSATRGGAEAFF.

Here the CDR3 reads CATSRDWTPDTQYF. DNA for the CDR3: TGTGCCACCAGCAGAGATTGGACCCCTGATACGCAGTATTTT. The chain carries TRBV15 and TRBJ2-3; unclear D gene. The length of the CDR3 is 14 residues. The germline V and J ends were trimmed by 0 bases and 6 bases, with 10 bases remaining between them. Germline V gives CDR1 LNHNV, CDR2 YYDKDF (reference sequence). Full variable domain (rest looked up from reference TRBV15 and TRBJ2-3): DAMVIQNPRYQVTQFGKPVTLSCSQTLNHNVMYWYQQKSSQAPKLLFHYYDKDFNNEADTPDNFQSRRPNTSFCFLDIRSPGLGDTAMYLCATSRDWTPDTQYFGPGTRLTVL.

The V and J genes are TRBV27 and TRBJ2-7, with 9 positions matching TRBD1. The germline V gene encodes CDR1 MNHEY and CDR2 SMNVEV (reference sequence). V shed 1 base, J shed 0 bases, and the junction held 10 bases outside the gene matches. The CDR3 spans 18 residues. DNA for the CDR3: TGTGCCAGCAGTTTATATCGTCCTGGGACAGGGATCTCCTACGAGCAGTACTTC. It translates to CASSLYRPGTGISYEQYF.

This clonotype has at least ten counts. This chain uses TRBV5-1 with TRBJ2-1, with D possibly matching TRBD2 (5 bases). The CDR3 runs to 21 residues. V dropped 0 bases and J dropped 2 bases, with 27 bases sitting between them. In germline, CDR1 is SGHRS, CDR2 YFSETQ. CDR3 coding DNA: TGCGCCAGCAGCTTGGAGGCACGGAGCGGCCTTGCCGATGTACCCTACAATGAGCAGTTCTTC. Its translation: CASSLEARSGLADVPYNEQFF.

This clonotype showed up just a few times. The CDR3 loop is CASSELAAGGLETQYF. The CDR3 coding sequence is TGTGCCAGCAGCGAACTAGCAGCGGGAGGGCTCGAGACCCAGTACTTC. V and J are TRBV7-9 and TRBJ2-5, with 10 bases identical to TRBD2. There are 16 residues in the CDR3. The trim removed 5 bases at V and 5 bases at J, leaving 11 bases unmatched. Germline V gene sequence: CDR1 SEHNR, CDR2 FQNEAQ (reference sequence).

This clonotype was picked up many times. The rearrangement links TRBV7-2 to TRBJ1-2; perhaps TRBD1 as D (6 bases). Germline CDR1 reads SGHTA; CDR2 reads FQGNSA. Trimming removed 4 bases from V and 3 bases from J, with 12 bases in between. The CDR3 is 14 residues long. DNA for the CDR3: TGTGCCAGCAGCTCAAGGACAGCCCACTATGGCTACACCTTC. Translation gives CASSSRTAHYGYTF.